The T cell receptor (beta chain) under discussion was sequenced for a study of blood T cell repertoires in COVID-19. The CDR3 contains 15 residues. V was shortened by 1 base and J by 0 bases, with 7 bases between the two germline ends. CDR1 and CDR2 (germline): SGHNT, YYREEE (reference sequence). Sequencing was performed with immunoSEQ multiplex PCR; in TCRdb, only in-frame clones are kept and a portion is missing. The table lists 390,000 or so clones, 80% to 85% of them singletons. The chain couples TRBV5-4 to TRBJ2-2; no reliable D call. Sequenced input: PBMCs or T cells enriched from blood (not recorded which). The receptor's source is a woman in her forties or fifties who had recovered from COVID-19. Here the CDR3 reads CASSLYIANTGELFF. The DNA of the CDR3 is TGTGCCAGCAGCTTGTATATCGCGAACACCGGGGAGCTGTTTTTT.